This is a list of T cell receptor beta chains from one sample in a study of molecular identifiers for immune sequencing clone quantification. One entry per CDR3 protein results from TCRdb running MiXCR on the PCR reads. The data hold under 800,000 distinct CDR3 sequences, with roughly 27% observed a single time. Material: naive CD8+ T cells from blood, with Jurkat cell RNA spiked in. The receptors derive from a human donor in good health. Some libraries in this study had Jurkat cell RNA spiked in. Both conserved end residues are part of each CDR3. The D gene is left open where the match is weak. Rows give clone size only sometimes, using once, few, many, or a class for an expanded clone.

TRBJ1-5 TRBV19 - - CASSIDGGINQPQHF TGTGCCAGTAGTATAGATGGGGGTATTAATCAGCCCCAGCATTTT
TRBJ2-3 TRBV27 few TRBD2 CASSRLAGGNQRTDTQYF TGTGCCAGCAGCAGACTAGCGGGGGGCAACCAACGCACAGATACGCAGTATTTT
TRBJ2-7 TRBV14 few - CASSQSPGQTPYEQYF TGTGCCAGCAGCCAATCTCCAGGACAGACACCCTACGAGCAGTACTTC
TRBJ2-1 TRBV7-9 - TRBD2 CASILLAGNNEQFF TGTGCCAGCATACTACTAGCGGGGAACAATGAGCAGTTCTTC
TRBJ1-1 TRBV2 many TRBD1 CASSEMGQGIGSTEAFF TGTGCCAGCAGTGAAATGGGACAGGGGATTGGGAGCACTGAAGCTTTCTTT
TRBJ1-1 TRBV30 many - CAWSLWEHTEAFF TGTGCCTGGAGTCTGTGGGAACACACTGAAGCTTTCTTT
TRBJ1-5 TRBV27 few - CASSLSQQAGNQPQHF TGTGCCAGCAGTTTATCACAGCAGGCCGGGAATCAGCCCCAGCATTTT
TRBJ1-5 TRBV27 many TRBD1 CASSHRGLNQPQHF TGTGCCAGCAGCCACAGGGGTCTCAATCAGCCCCAGCATTTT
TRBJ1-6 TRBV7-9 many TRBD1 CASSLRGQGDSPLHF TGTGCCAGCAGCTTAAGGGGTCAGGGGGATTCACCCCTCCACTTT
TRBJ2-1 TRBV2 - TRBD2 CASNPGLANYNEQFF TGTGCCAGCAATCCAGGACTAGCAAACTACAATGAGCAGTTCTTC
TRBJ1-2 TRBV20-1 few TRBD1 CSARDEQGAYGYTF TGCAGTGCTAGAGATGAACAGGGGGCCTATGGCTACACCTTC
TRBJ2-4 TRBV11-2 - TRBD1 CASRTTGESTKNIQYF TGTGCCAGCAGGACGACAGGGGAATCAACCAAAAACATTCAGTACTTC
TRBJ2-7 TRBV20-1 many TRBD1 CSARDSTGVPYEQYF TGCAGTGCTAGAGACTCGACAGGGGTGCCCTACGAGCAGTACTTC
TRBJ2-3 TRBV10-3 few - CAIAGEGGFADTQYF TGTGCCATCGCCGGGGAGGGGGGGTTCGCAGATACGCAGTATTTT
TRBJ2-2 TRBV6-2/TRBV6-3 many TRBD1 CASSSDRAGTGELFF TGTGCCAGCAGTTCCGACAGGGCGGGCACCGGGGAGCTGTTTTTT
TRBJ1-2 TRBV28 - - CASSTERVAVDYGYTF TGTGCCAGCAGCACAGAGAGGGTGGCAGTTGACTATGGCTACACCTTC
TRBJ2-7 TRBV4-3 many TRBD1 CASSPARTGPYEQYF TGCGCCAGCAGCCCGGCCAGGACAGGGCCCTACGAGCAGTACTTC
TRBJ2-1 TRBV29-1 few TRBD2 CSGRLAEDNEQFF TGCAGCGGCAGACTAGCGGAAGACAATGAGCAGTTCTTC
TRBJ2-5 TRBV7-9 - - CASSLRGYQETQYF TGTGCCAGCAGCTTACGGGGTTACCAAGAGACCCAGTACTTC
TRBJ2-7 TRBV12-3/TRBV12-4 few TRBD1 CASSLAGGSDEQYF TGTGCCAGCAGTTTGGCAGGGGGCTCGGACGAGCAGTACTTC
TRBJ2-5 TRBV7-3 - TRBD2 CASSLTHLPGGSKETQYF TGTGCCAGCAGCTTAACCCACCTTCCGGGAGGGTCGAAGGAGACCCAGTACTTC
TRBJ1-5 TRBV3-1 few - CASSGGGGGNQPQHF TGTGCCAGCAGTGGAGGAGGTGGGGGCAATCAGCCCCAGCATTTT
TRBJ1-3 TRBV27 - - CASSSGVTGNTIYF TGTGCCAGCAGTTCAGGGGTCACGGGAAACACCATATATTTT
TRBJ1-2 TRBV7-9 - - CASSLGSQFGYTF TGTGCCAGCAGCTTAGGGTCCCAATTTGGCTACACCTTC
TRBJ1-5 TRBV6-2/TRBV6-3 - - CASSYPPKTNQPQHF TGTGCCAGCAGCTACCCCCCAAAAACCAATCAACCCCAGCATTTT
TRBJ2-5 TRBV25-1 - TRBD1 CASWGQGALGSSPTQYF TGTGCCAGCTGGGGACAGGGGGCTTTAGGGTCTTCTCCGACCCAGTACTTC
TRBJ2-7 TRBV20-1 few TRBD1 CSASSYRGQREQYF TGCAGTGCTAGTAGCTACAGGGGGCAGCGCGAGCAGTACTTC
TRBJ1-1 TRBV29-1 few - CSVILNTEAFF TGCAGCGTTATTCTGAACACTGAAGCTTTCTTT
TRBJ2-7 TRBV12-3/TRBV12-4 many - CASSPWGGSYEQYF TGTGCCAGCAGTCCCTGGGGCGGCTCCTACGAGCAGTACTTC
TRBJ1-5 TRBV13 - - CASGLGVDSNQPQHF TGTGCCAGCGGCTTAGGGGTAGATAGCAATCAGCCCCAGCATTTT
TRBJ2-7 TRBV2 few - CASSSMIQATYEQYF TGTGCCAGCAGCTCCATGATCCAGGCCACCTACGAGCAGTACTTC
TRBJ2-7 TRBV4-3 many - CASSQDRGRGYEQYF TGCGCCAGCAGCCAAGATAGGGGTCGGGGCTACGAGCAGTACTTC
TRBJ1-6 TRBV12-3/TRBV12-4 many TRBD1 CASRQGAYNSPLHF TGTGCCAGCAGGCAGGGGGCTTATAATTCACCCCTCCACTTT
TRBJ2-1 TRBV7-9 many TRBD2 CASSPASGSYNEQFF TGTGCCAGCAGCCCCGCTAGCGGGTCCTACAATGAGCAGTTCTTC
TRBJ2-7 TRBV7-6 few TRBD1 CASSPSRDRRREQYF TGTGCCAGCAGCCCATCGAGGGACAGGCGTCGGGAGCAGTACTTC
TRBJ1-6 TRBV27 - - CASSVLEGAGSPLHF TGTGCCAGCAGTGTACTTGAGGGTGCGGGATCACCCCTCCACTTT
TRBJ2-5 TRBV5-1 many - CASSLVQGRSETQYF TGCGCCAGCAGCTTGGTGCAGGGTAGGTCAGAGACCCAGTACTTC
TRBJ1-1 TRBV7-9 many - CASSTSIEGLSREAFF TGTGCCAGCAGCACCTCAATTGAAGGGCTGTCAAGAGAAGCTTTCTTT
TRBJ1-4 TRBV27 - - CASGNEKLFF TGTGCCAGCGGTAATGAAAAACTGTTTTTT
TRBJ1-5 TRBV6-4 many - CASNKPGCRSNQPQHF TGTGCCAGCAACAAACCGGGGTGTCGGAGCAATCAGCCCCAGCATTTT
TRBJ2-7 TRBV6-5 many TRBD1 CASRQGQVSSYEQYF TGTGCCAGCAGACAGGGACAGGTGAGCTCCTACGAGCAGTACTTC
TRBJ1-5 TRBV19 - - CASSTQSNQPQHF TGTGCCAGTAGTACACAGAGCAATCAGCCCCAGCATTTT
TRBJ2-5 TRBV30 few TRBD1 CAWSAGGPLYF TGTGCCTGGAGTGCAGGGGGTCCCTTGTACTTC
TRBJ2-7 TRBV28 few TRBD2 CASRGLATPSYEQYF TGTGCCAGCAGGGGACTAGCGACCCCCTCCTACGAGCAGTACTTC
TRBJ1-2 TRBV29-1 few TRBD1 CSVEETGGEGYTF TGCAGCGTTGAAGAAACAGGGGGGGAGGGCTACACCTTC
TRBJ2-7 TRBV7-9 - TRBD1 CASSFNRDRGVEQYF TGTGCCAGCAGCTTTAACCGGGACAGGGGAGTAGAGCAGTACTTC
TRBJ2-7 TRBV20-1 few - CSARTGKWGEQYF TGCAGTGCGAGGACCGGGAAATGGGGCGAGCAGTACTTC
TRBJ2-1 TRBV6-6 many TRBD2 CASSYSSGRLYNEQFF TGTGCCAGCAGTTACTCTAGCGGGAGGCTCTACAATGAGCAGTTCTTC
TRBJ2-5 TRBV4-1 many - CASSQGWAQETQYF TGCGCCAGCAGCCAAGGATGGGCCCAAGAGACCCAGTACTTC
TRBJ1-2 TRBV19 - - CASSLVGYTNYGYTF TGTGCCAGTAGCCTTGTGGGATATACTAACTATGGCTACACCTTC